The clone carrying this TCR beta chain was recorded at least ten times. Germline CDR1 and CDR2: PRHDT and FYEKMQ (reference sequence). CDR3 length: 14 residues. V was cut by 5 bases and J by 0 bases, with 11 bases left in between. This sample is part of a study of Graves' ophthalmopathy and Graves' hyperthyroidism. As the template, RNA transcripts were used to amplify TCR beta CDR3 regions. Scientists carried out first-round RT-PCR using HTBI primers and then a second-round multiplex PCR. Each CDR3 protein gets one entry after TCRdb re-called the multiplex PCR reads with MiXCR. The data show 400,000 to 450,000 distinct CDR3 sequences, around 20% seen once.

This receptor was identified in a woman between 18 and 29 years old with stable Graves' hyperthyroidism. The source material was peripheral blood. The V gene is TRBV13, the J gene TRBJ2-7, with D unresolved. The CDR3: CASSPPWSSYEQYF. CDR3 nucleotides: TGTGCCAGCAGCCCCCCGTGGAGCTCCTACGAGCAGTACTTC.